These 12 T cell receptor beta chains were all obtained from the same sample, sequenced in a study of identical twins. TCRdb reanalysed the 5' RACE reads using MiXCR and keeps one entry per CDR3 protein. This sample yields about 340,000 distinct CDR3 sequences, of which 7% to 9.5% are seen a single time; about 9.1% belongs to the top ten. The specimen was naive T cells sorted from blood. The receptors stem from a woman between 45 and 60 years old in good health.

This clonotype was detected ten times or more. V and J are TRBV5-1 and TRBJ2-1, with a tentative D call TRBD2 (6 bases). The length of the CDR3 is 15 residues. Germline CDR1 SGHRS, CDR2 YFSETQ. Trimming removed 0 bases at V and 6 bases at J, with 13 bases between. CDR3 amino acids: CASSLARGGVNEQFF. As DNA, the CDR3 is TGCGCCAGCAGCTTGGCTCGAGGAGGGGTCAATGAGCAGTTCTTC.

This clonotype was recorded many times. This chain uses TRBV12-3 or TRBV12-4 with TRBJ1-5; D is uncertain. V gave up 1 base and J gave up 9 bases, with 13 bases separating them. The CDR3 sequence is 14 residues long. For the CDR3, the DNA is TGTGCCAGCAGTTTAGAGGGAGGCCCGTGGCCCCAGCATTTT. Protein sequence: CASSLEGGPWPQHF.

The sample holds many counts of this clonotype. The V and J genes are TRBV9 and TRBJ2-1, with D maybe TRBD1 (5 bases). Per germline, CDR1 SGDLS and CDR2 YYNGEE. The CDR3 spans 14 residues. V lost 0 bases and J lost 8, with 12 bases in between. The CDR3 DNA reads TGTGCCAGCAGCGTAGAAGGGGTTCTCGATGAGCAGTTCTTC. It is translated as CASSVEGVLDEQFF.

The chain employs TRBV5-6 and TRBJ2-5, with D perhaps matching TRBD2 (5 bases). Trimming took 2 bases from V and 5 from J, leaving 13 bases between them. From germline, CDR1 is SGHDT and CDR2 YYEEEE. CDR3 size: 14 residues. CDR3 nucleotide sequence: TGTGCCAGCAGCTTAAGGGAGATTGCGGAGACCCAGTACTTC. Translating it yields CASSLREIAETQYF.

This clonotype was counted a few times. The chain is built from TRBV7-6 and TRBJ2-1; D is perhaps TRBD1 (6 bases). Germline loops: CDR1 SGHVS, CDR2 FNYEAQ. Deletions cut 2 bases from V and 6 bases from J, with 17 bases between. The CDR3 is 16 amino acids. The CDR3 DNA reads TGTGCCAGCAGCTTAACGGGACAACGTTGGGGCAATGAGCAGTTCTTC. Its protein product is CASSLTGQRWGNEQFF. Combining the CDR3 with reference TRBV7-6 and TRBJ2-1 gives the whole variable domain GAGVSQSPRYKVTKRGQDVALRCDPISGHVSLYWYRQALGQGPEFLTYFNYEAQQDKSGLPNDRFSAERPEGSISTLTIQRTEQRDSAMYRCASSLTGQRWGNEQFFGPGTRLTVL.

This clonotype was seen ten or more times. The chain is built from TRBV2 and TRBJ2-7; D possibly uses TRBD1 or TRBD2 (5 bases each). CDR1 and CDR2 (germline): SNHLY, FYNNEI. This CDR3 region has 15 residues. V was trimmed by 7 bases and J by 2 bases, leaving 18 bases between them. CDR3 region: CASMGPPSYPYEQYV. CDR3 coding DNA: TGTGCCAGCATGGGACCTCCTAGCTATCCCTACGAGCAGTACGTC.

This clonotype was observed a few times. The V and J genes are TRBV5-1 and TRBJ2-7; TRBD1 might be the D (6 bases). Looked up from germline, CDR1 is SGHRS and CDR2 is YFSETQ. The CDR3 sequence is 15 residues long. V was trimmed by 2 bases and J by 5 bases, leaving 17 bases between them. The CDR3 protein is CASSFQQGIINEQYF. The CDR3 DNA is TGCGCCAGCAGCTTCCAACAGGGAATTATCAACGAGCAGTACTTC.

V gene TRBV9 combines with J gene TRBJ2-7, with 13 bases fitting TRBD2. The CDR3 extends over 17 amino acids. The V gene end was trimmed by 4 bases and the J gene end by 5 bases; junction bases not matched to a gene: 12. The germline CDR1 and CDR2 sequences are SGDLS and YYNGEE. CDR3 region: CASSPGTSGKVVDEQYF. CDR3 DNA sequence: TGTGCCAGCAGCCCGGGGACTAGCGGGAAGGTGGTGGACGAGCAGTACTTC.

This clonotype was seen a handful of times. This chain links TRBV5-4 with TRBJ2-7, with TRBD2 as a possible D gene (6 bases). Germline V gene data show CDR1 as SGHNT and CDR2 as YYREEE (reference sequence). The V end was cut by 4 bases, the J end by 5 bases, with 13 bases between. This CDR3 has 13 residues. Written as DNA, the CDR3 is TGTGCCAGCAGCAAAGGGACTTCCCACGAGCAGTACGTC. As protein: CASSKGTSHEQYV.

This clonotype was counted many times. The V and J genes are TRBV6-5 and TRBJ1-5, with 11 bases lining up with TRBD1. This CDR3 spans 15 amino acids. Trimming took 5 bases from V and 6 from J; bases not matched to a gene: 6. Looked up from germline, CDR1 is MNHEY and CDR2 is SVGAGI. The CDR3 here is CASSGTGGFSQPQHF. In DNA, the CDR3 is TGTGCCAGCAGTGGGACAGGGGGTTTCAGTCAGCCCCAGCATTTT.

The table lists this clonotype with a few counts. This sequence joins TRBV29-1 and TRBJ2-3; D is uncertain. The germline CDR1 and CDR2 sequences are SQVTM and ANQGSEA. The CDR3 covers 11 residues. Trimming took 4 bases from V and 3 from J, leaving 5 bases between them. The CDR3 DNA is TGCAGCGTTGCTTTAACAGATACGCAGTATTTT. Translated, it gives CSVALTDTQYF.

The table lists this clonotype with a few counts. The chain joins TRBV29-1 to TRBJ2-3; D is unclear. The CDR3 is 11 amino acids. The germline gives CDR1 SQVTM, CDR2 ANQGSEA. Trimming left V 3 bases short and J 4 bases short, with 5 bases between. The CDR3 sequence is CSVDPADTQYF. As DNA, the CDR3 is TGCAGCGTTGACCCCGCAGATACGCAGTATTTT.